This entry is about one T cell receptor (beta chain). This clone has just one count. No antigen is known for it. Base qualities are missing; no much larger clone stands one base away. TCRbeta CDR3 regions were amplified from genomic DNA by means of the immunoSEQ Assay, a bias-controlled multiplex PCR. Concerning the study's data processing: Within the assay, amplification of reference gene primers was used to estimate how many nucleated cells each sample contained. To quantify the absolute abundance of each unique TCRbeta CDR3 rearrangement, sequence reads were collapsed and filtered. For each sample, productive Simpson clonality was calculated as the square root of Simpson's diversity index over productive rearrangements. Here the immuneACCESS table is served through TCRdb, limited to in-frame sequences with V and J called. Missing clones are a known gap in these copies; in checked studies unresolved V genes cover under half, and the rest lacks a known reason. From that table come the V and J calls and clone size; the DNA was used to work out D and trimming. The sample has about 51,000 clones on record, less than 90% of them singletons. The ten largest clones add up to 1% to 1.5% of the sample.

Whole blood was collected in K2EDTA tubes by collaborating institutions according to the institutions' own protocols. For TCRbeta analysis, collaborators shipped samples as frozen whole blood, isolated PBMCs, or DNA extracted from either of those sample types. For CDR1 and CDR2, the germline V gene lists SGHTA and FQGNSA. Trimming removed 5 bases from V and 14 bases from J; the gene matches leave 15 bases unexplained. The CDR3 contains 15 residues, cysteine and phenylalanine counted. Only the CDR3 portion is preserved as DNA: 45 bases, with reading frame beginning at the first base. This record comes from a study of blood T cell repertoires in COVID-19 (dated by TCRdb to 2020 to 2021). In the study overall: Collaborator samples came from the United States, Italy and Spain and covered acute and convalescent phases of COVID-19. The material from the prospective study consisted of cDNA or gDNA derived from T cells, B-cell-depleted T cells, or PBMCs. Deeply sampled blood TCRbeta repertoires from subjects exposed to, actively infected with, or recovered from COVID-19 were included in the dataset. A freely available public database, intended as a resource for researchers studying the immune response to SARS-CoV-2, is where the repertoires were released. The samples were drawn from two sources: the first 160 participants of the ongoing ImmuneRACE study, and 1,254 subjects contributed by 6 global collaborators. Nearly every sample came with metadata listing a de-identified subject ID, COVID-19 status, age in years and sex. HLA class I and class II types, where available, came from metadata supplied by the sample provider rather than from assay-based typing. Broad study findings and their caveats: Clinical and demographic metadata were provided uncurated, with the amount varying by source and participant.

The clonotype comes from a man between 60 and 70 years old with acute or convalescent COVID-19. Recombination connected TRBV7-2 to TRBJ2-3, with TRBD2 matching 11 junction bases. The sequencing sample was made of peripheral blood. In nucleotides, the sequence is TGTGCCAGCAGCCCGTGGGAGACTAGCGGGACAAGGTGGTATTTT. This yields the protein CASSPWETSGTRWYF.